These 10 T cell receptor beta chains were sequenced from one sample in a study of cytomegalovirus exposure and HLA in healthy donors (dated by TCRdb to 2016 to 2017). Receptors were amplified or captured by the immunoSEQ multiplex PCR assay. For the multiplex PCR, a mixture combining 60 forward primers for TCR Vbeta segments and 13 reverse primers for TCR Jbeta segments was used. TCRdb stores this immuneACCESS table with in-frame sequences only. Part of the clones is absent; in the studies checked, under half of the shortfall reflects unresolved V genes, and no reason is known for the rest. This sample's records show 90,000 to 150,000 clones. The top ten constitute around 4% of the sample. The sequencing sample was made of PBMCs. The receptors come from a man between 18 and 35 years old in good health and CMV-seronegative.

This rearrangement joins TRBV4-1 to TRBJ1-5; no firm D call. CDR3 length: 14 amino acids. The germline gives CDR1 MGHRA, CDR2 YSYEKL. V lost 1 base and J lost 5, with 9 bases in between. The CDR3 sequence: CASSQVGGYQPQHF. CDR3 nucleotide sequence: TGCGCCAGCAGCCAAGTAGGCGGATATCAGCCCCAGCATTTT.

J is TRBJ2-1 and V is TRBV5-1; D may be TRBD1 (6 bases). The CDR3 runs to 14 residues. V was pared by 4 bases and J by 4 bases, with 12 bases between. Germline values: CDR1 SGHRS, CDR2 YFSETQ. CDR3 loop: CASSPGQSYNEQFF. CDR3 nucleotide sequence: TGCGCCAGCAGCCCCGGACAGAGTTACAATGAGCAGTTCTTC. Together with reference TRBV5-1 and TRBJ2-1, the CDR3 gives the full variable domain: KAGVTQTPRYLIKTRGQQVTLSCSPISGHRSVSWYQQTPGQGLQFLFEYFSETQRNKGNFPGRFSGRQFSNSRSEMNVSTLELGDSALYLCASSPGQSYNEQFFGPGTRLTVL.

J is TRBJ2-2 and V is TRBV5-1, with 7 bases identical to TRBD1. Germline trimming cut 2 bases from V and 4 bases from J; bases unmatched to any gene: 8. The germline V gene encodes CDR1 SGHRS and CDR2 YFSETQ. This CDR3 has 16 residues. The CDR3 DNA is TGCGCCAGCAGCTTTTCCCGGACAGGTGGCACCGGGGAGCTGTTTTTT. Protein product: CASSFSRTGGTGELFF. Full variable domain (rest looked up from reference TRBV5-1 and TRBJ2-2): KAGVTQTPRYLIKTRGQQVTLSCSPISGHRSVSWYQQTPGQGLQFLFEYFSETQRNKGNFPGRFSGRQFSNSRSEMNVSTLELGDSALYLCASSFSRTGGTGELFFGEGSRLTVL.

V and J are TRBV9 and TRBJ2-7; 11 nucleotides line up with TRBD1. V gave up 3 bases and J gave up 3 bases; unmatched junction bases: 5. The CDR3 spans 15 residues. From germline, CDR1 is SGDLS and CDR2 YYNGEE. The CDR3 is CASSAGQGANYEQYF. DNA for the CDR3: TGTGCCAGCAGCGCCGGACAGGGGGCTAACTACGAGCAGTACTTC.

This rearrangement joins TRBV19 to TRBJ2-7, with 9 bases matching TRBD2. Germline-derived CDR1 and CDR2 are LNHDA and SQIVND (reference sequence). This CDR3 is built from 13 residues. V was clipped by 3 bases and J by 5 bases; unmatched bases: 2. The CDR3 reads CASSMAGGDEQYF. The CDR3 DNA reads as TGTGCCAGTAGTATGGCGGGGGGGGACGAGCAGTACTTC.

In regard to this clone: Germline is not matched at one junction end, which may reflect a read error. This chain links TRBV30 with TRBJ1-4; 9 bases line up with TRBD1. Germline V lookup: CDR1 GTSNPN, CDR2 SVGIG (reference sequence). The CDR3 runs to 15 residues. The CDR3 coding sequence is TGTGCCTGGAGCCGAACCGGGACAGGGCGGGAAAAACTGGTTTTT. This gives the protein CAWSRTGTGREKLVF.

The chain carries TRBV4-1 and TRBJ1-4; D ambiguous. This CDR3 has 18 amino acids. Trimming pared 1 base from V and 2 bases from J, leaving 17 bases between. CDR1 and CDR2 (germline): MGHRA, YSYEKL. As DNA, the CDR3 is TGCGCCAGCAGCCAAGGCCCGTCGTTCGGGGTCACTAATGAAAAACTGTTTTTT. This codes for CASSQGPSFGVTNEKLFF.

The chain carries TRBV7-8 and TRBJ2-1; D perhaps matches TRBD2 (6 bases). The CDR3 has 15 amino acids. Trimming pared 1 base from V and 1 base from J, leaving 8 bases between. CDR1 and CDR2 (germline): SGHVS, FQNEAQ. CDR3 coding DNA: TGTGCCAGCAGCTTAGAACTAGCTTCCTACAATGAGCAGTTCTTC. It encodes CASSLELASYNEQFF. Variable domain in full (rest from reference TRBV7-8 and TRBJ2-1): GAGVSQSPRYKVAKRGQDVALRCDPISGHVSLFWYQQALGQGPEFLTYFQNEAQLDKSGLPSDRFFAERPEGSVSTLKIQRTQQEDSAVYLCASSLELASYNEQFFGPGTRLTVL.

The V call is TRBV27, the J call TRBJ1-1, with TRBD1 matching over 8 bases. Germline CDR1 MNHEY, CDR2 SMNVEV (reference sequence). The CDR3 consists of 12 residues. The junction had 2 bases not matched to a gene; V was cut back by 3 bases and J by 8 bases. This CDR3 reads CASSFGTGEAFF. For the CDR3, the DNA is TGTGCCAGCAGTTTCGGGACAGGCGAAGCTTTCTTT.

The chain uses TRBV6-1 and TRBJ1-6; 7 nucleotides line up with TRBD1. This CDR3 has 18 amino acids. From germline, CDR1 is MNHNS and CDR2 SASEGT. V lost 4 bases and J lost 0; bases outside the gene matches: 9. CDR3 sequence (DNA): TGTGCCAGCAGTGCGACCGCAGGGGGGAGCTCCTATAATTCACCCCTCCACTTT. As protein: CASSATAGGSSYNSPLHF.